The entry that follows covers one T cell receptor (beta chain) sequence. This entry is derived from a study of T cell changes during pregnancy in multiple sclerosis. The CDR3 runs 15 residues. The V gene's germline CDR1 is LGHNA and CDR2 YNFKEQ. The J segment lost 4 bases and the V segment lost 0 bases, leaving 1 base of the junction unmatched. The repertoire was sequenced with immunoSEQ multiplex PCR; TCRdb's copy has only in-frame clones and lacks some. Among some 22,000 clones listed, 70% to 90% were seen once. The chain couples TRBV4-2 to TRBJ2-5; 11 bases align to TRBD2. The receptor was derived from a female donor in good health, enrolled as a control in a pregnancy study. The source material was CD4+ T cells from peripheral blood mononuclear cells, sampled in the second trimester of pregnancy. In DNA form, the CDR3 reads TGTGCCAGCAGCCAAGATACTAGCGGGGGAGAGACCCAGTACTTC. Amino acid sequence: CASSQDTSGGETQYF.